The T cell receptor (beta chain) under discussion was sequenced for a study of blood T cell repertoires in COVID-19. Overall study: The analysed material was cDNA or gDNA that came from T cells, B-cell-depleted T cells, or PBMCs.

V was pared by 5 bases and J by 1 base, with 11 bases between. This CDR3 is built from 14 residues. Germline V gives CDR1 SEHNR, CDR2 FQNEAQ (reference sequence). Clones were read by immunoSEQ multiplex PCR, and TCRdb kept only the in-frame ones, dropping some. This sample carries about 290,000 clones, around 90% of them seen once, and the ten largest clones take about 1.7%. The participants were between 18 and 89 years old and came from under 25 US areas. Cohorts were determined from participant-reported clinical history. Donors in Cohort 3 counted as recovered after two negative PCRs, clearance, or symptom resolution.

This sequence was found in a woman in her forties who had recovered from COVID-19. The chain employs TRBV7-9 and TRBJ1-1; D gene uncertain. Sequenced input: PBMCs or T cells enriched from blood (not recorded which). The CDR3 loop reads CASSAQGGNTEAFF. The CDR3 DNA reads as TGTGCCAGCAGCGCCCAAGGAGGGAACACTGAAGCTTTCTTT.